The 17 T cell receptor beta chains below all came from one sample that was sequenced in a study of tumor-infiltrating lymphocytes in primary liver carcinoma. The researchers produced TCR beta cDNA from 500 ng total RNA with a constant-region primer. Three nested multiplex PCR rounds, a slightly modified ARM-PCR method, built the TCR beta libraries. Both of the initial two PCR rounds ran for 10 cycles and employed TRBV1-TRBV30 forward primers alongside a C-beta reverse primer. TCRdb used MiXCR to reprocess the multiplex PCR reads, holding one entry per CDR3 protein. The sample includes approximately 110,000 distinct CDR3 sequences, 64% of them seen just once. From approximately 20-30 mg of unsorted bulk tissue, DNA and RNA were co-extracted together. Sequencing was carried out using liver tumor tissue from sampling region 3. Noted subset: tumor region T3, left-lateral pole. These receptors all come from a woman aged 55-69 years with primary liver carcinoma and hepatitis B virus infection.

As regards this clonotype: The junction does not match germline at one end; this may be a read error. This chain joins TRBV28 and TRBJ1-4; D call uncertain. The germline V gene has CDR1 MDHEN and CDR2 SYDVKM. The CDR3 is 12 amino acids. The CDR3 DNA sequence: TGTGTCAGCAGTTTACCTTACCAAAAACTGTTTTTT. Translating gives CVSSLPYQKLFF.

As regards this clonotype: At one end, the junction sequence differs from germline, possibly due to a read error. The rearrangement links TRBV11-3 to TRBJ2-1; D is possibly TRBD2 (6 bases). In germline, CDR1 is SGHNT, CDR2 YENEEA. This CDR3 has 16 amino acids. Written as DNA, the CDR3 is TGTGCCAACAGCTTAGTGGGGGGTTTAGTTTCCAATGAGCAGTTCTTC. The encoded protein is CANSLVGGLVSNEQFF.

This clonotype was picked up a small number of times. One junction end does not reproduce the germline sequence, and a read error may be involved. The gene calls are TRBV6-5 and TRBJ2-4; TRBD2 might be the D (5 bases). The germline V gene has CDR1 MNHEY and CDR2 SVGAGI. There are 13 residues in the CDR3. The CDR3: CASSGLAENIQYF. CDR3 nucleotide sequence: TGCGCCAGCAGTGGGCTAGCCGAAAACATTCAGTACTTC.

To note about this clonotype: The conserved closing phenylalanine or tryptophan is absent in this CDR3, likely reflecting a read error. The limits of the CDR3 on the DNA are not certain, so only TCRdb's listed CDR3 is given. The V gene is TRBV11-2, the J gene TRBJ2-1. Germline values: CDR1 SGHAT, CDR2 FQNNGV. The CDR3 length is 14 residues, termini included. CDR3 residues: CASSPESRYREHFL.

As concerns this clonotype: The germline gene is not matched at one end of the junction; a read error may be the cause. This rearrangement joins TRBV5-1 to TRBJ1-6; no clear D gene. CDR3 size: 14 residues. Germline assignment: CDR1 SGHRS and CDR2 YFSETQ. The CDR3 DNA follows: TGCACCAGCAGCTTGGAGGTTGGGAATTCACCCCTCCTCTTT. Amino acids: CTSSLEVGNSPLLF.

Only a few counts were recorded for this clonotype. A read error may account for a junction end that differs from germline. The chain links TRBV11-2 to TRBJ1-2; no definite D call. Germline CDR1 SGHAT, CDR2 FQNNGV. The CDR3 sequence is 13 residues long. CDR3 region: CASTLDRSRGYTF. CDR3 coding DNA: TGTGCCAGCACCTTAGATCGTTCTCGAGGCTACACCTTC. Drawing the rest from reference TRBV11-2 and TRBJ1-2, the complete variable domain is EAGVAQSPRYKIIEKRQSVAFWCNPISGHATLYWYQQILGQGPKLLIQFQNNGVVDDSQLPKDRFSAERLKGVDSTLKIQPAKLEDSAVYLCASTLDRSRGYTFGSGTRLTVV.

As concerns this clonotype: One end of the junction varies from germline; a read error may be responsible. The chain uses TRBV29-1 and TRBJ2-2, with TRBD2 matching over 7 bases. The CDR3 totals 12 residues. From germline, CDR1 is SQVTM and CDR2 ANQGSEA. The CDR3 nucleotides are TGCAGCGTTTATGCGGGAGCCGGGGAGATGTTTTTT. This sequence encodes CSVYAGAGEMFF.

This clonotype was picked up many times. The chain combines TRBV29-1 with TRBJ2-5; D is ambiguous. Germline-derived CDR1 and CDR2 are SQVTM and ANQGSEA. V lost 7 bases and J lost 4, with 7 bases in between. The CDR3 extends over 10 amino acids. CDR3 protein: CSGASETQYF. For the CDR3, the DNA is TGCAGCGGCGCATCAGAGACCCAGTACTTC.

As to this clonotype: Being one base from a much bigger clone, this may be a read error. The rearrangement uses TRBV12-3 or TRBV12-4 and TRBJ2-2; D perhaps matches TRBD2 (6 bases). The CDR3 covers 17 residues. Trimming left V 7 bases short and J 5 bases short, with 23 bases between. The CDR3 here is CASTLRLARGGTGELFF. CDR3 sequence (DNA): TGTGCCAGCACCCTACGGCTAGCGCGAGGAGGGACCGGGGAGCTGTTTTTT.

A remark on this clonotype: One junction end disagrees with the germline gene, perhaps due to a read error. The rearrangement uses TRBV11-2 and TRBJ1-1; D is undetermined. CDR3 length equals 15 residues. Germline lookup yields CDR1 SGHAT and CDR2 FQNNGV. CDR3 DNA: TGTGCCTGCAGCTTAGATCCCCTATCGAACACTGAAGCTTTCTTT. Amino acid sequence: CACSLDPLSNTEAFF.

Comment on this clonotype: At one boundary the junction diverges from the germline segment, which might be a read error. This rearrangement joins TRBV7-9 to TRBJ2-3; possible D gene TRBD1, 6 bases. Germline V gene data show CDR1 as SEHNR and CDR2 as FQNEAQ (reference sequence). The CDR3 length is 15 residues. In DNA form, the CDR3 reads TGTGCCAGCAGCCCCCTCCGGGACATGGGAGATATGCAGTATTTT. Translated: CASSPLRDMGDMQYF.

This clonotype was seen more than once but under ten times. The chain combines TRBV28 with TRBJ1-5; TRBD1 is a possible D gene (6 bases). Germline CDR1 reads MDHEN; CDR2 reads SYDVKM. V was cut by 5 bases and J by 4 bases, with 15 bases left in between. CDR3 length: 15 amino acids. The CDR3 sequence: CASSVTGRGNQPQHF. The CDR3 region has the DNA TGTGCCAGCAGTGTAACAGGGCGGGGAAATCAGCCCCAGCATTTT.

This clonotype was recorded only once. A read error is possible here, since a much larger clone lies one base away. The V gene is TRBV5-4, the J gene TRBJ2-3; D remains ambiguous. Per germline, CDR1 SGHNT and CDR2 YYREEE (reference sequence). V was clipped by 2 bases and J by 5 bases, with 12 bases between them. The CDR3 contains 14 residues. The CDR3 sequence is CASSFLGSGDTQYF. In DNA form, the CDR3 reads TGTGCCAGCAGCTTTCTCGGGTCGGGAGATACGCAGTATTTT.

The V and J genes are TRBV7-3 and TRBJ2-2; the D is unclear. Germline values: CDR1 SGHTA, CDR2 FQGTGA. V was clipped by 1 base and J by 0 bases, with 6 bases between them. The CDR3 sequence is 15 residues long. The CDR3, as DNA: TGTGCCAGCAGCTTAAATACAGCGAACACCGGGGAGCTGTTTTTT. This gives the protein CASSLNTANTGELFF.

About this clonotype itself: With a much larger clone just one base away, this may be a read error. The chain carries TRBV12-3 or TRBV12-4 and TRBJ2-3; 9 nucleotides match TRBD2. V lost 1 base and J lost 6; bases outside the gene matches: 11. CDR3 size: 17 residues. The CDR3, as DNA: TGTGCCAGCAGTTTAGAGTCACTAGCGGGCCCCCCGGATACGCAGTATTTT. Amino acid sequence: CASSLESLAGPPDTQYF.

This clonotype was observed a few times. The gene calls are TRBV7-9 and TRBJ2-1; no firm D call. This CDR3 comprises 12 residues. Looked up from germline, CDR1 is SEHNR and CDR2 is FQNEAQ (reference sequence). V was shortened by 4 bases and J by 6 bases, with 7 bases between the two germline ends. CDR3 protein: CASSSPSNEQFF. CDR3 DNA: TGTGCCAGCAGCTCCCCTTCCAATGAGCAGTTCTTC. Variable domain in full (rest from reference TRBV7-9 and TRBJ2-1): DTGVSQNPRHKITKRGQNVTFRCDPISEHNRLYWYRQTLGQGPEFLTYFQNEAQLEKSRLLSDRFSAERPKGSFSTLEIQRTEQGDSAMYLCASSSPSNEQFFGPGTRLTVL.

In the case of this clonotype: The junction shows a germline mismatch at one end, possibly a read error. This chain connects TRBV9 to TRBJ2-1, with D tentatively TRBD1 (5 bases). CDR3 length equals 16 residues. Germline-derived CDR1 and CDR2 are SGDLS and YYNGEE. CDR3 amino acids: CANSVEPDNTANEQFF. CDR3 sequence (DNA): TGTGCCAACAGCGTAGAGCCGGACAATACTGCCAATGAGCAGTTCTTC.